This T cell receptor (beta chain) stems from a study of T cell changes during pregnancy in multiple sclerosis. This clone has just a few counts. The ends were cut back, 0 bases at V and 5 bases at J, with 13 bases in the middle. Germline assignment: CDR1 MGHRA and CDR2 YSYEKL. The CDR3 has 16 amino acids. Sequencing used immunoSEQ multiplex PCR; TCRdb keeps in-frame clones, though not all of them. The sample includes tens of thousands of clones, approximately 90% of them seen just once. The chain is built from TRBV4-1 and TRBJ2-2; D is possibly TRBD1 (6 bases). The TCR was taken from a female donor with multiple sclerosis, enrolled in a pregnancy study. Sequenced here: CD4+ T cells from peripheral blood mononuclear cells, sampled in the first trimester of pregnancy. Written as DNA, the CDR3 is TGCGCCAGCAGCCAAGACCCAGGGGCAGTAACCGGGGAGCTGTTTTTT. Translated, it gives CASSQDPGAVTGELFF.